A selection of T cell receptor beta chains follows, all from one sample in a study of cytomegalovirus exposure and HLA in healthy donors. Profiling relied on immunoSEQ multiplex PCR, and the TCRdb table lists in-frame clones only, not all of them. Among some 130,000 clones, roughly 9% were seen once, and the ten largest hold approximately 7.5%. The sample was PBMCs. The receptors come from a woman aged 40-49 years in good health and CMV-seropositive. Both conserved end residues are part of each CDR3. D genes are given only for firm matches. Where a row states a size, it is once, few, many or the class of an expanded clone; other rows omit it.

V gene	D gene	clone size	J gene	CDR3 protein	CDR3 DNA
TRBV2	.	many	TRBJ1-5	CASSPRFNQPQHF	TGTGCCAGCAGTCCACGGTTCAATCAGCCCCAGCATTTT
TRBV4-1	.	.	TRBJ1-2	CASSSTTFLNYGYTF	TGCGCCAGCAGCTCTACGACATTCCTTAACTATGGCTACACCTTC
TRBV5-1	TRBD1	.	TRBJ1-1	CASSVEGGVTEAFF	TGCGCCAGCAGCGTGGAAGGGGGCGTTACTGAAGCTTTCTTT
TRBV7-2	TRBD2	.	TRBJ2-5	CASSLSVASGGETQYF	TGTGCCAGCAGCTTAAGCGTGGCTAGCGGGGGAGAGACCCAGTACTTC
TRBV6-1	.	few	TRBJ1-4	CASSEARGAPSEKLFF	TGTGCCAGCAGTGAAGCGCGGGGGGCCCCCAGTGAAAAACTGTTTTTT
TRBV6-6	.	few	TRBJ2-3	CASGHPPPGDTQYF	TGTGCCAGCGGTCACCCGCCTCCCGGGGATACGCAGTATTTT
TRBV7-2	.	.	TRBJ1-1	CASSLGVAGVTFF	TGTGCCAGCAGCTTAGGCGTCGCAGGTGTTACTTTCTTT
TRBV6-5	TRBD1	.	TRBJ1-2	CASSYQGGYGYTF	TGTGCCAGCAGTTACCAGGGGGGTTATGGCTACACCTTC
TRBV18	.	.	TRBJ2-7	CASSAGPRSYEQYF	TGTGCCAGCTCAGCGGGACCGCGCTCCTACGAGCAGTACTTC
TRBV7-8	TRBD1	.	TRBJ1-1	CASSETGVYTEAFF	TGTGCCAGCAGCGAGACAGGGGTCTACACTGAAGCTTTCTTT
TRBV2	TRBD1	.	TRBJ1-1	CASRTQGPTEAFF	TGTGCCAGCAGAACACAGGGGCCCACTGAAGCTTTCTTT
TRBV7-6	.	few	TRBJ2-7	CASSRNPEYEQYF	TGTGCCAGCAGCCGCAATCCAGAATACGAGCAGTACTTC
TRBV5-4	.	.	TRBJ2-5	CASSLGGRETQYF	TGTGCCAGCAGCTTGGGGGGGCGAGAGACCCAGTACTTC
TRBV5-1	.	.	TRBJ2-7	CASSRAAANSYEQYF	TGCGCCAGCAGCCGTGCGGCTGCTAACTCCTACGAGCAGTACTTC
TRBV11-2	.	few	TRBJ1-5	CASSSGQNQPQHF	TGTGCCAGCAGCTCCGGACAGAATCAGCCCCAGCATTTT
TRBV27	.	.	TRBJ1-5	CASALSRTGSNKGGNQPQHF	TGTGCCAGCGCCCTATCCCGAACAGGATCGAACAAAGGGGGCAATCAGCCCCAGCATTTT
TRBV5-8	.	.	TRBJ2-2	CASSLSGNTGELFF	TGTGCCAGCAGCTTGTCGGGTAACACCGGGGAGCTGTTTTTT
TRBV7-2	.	.	TRBJ2-7	CASSWDTTSYEQYF	TGTGCCAGCAGCTGGGACACGACCTCCTACGAGCAGTACTTC
TRBV5-1	.	few	TRBJ2-7	CASSLAREDRYEQYF	TGCGCCAGCAGCTTGGCCCGGGAAGACCGCTACGAGCAGTACTTC
TRBV2	.	.	TRBJ2-1	CASVRQGGPFTQFF	TGTGCCAGCGTGAGACAGGGAGGTCCATTTACCCAGTTCTTC
TRBV5-6	TRBD1	.	TRBJ2-7	CASSFGTVYEQYF	TGTGCCAGCAGCTTCGGGACAGTCTACGAGCAGTACTTC
TRBV18	.	.	TRBJ1-1	CASSKWQGMVEAFF	TGTGCCAGCTCCAAATGGCAGGGGATGGTCGAGGCTTTCTTT
TRBV7-3	TRBD1	few	TRBJ1-1	CASSQWDRGVENTEAFF	TGTGCCAGCAGCCAATGGGACAGGGGAGTAGAAAACACTGAAGCTTTCTTT
TRBV2	TRBD1	few	TRBJ1-1	CASRGQYNTEAFF	TGTGCCAGCAGGGGACAGTATAACACTGAAGCTTTCTTT
TRBV7-2	.	few	TRBJ1-4	CASSPTSTTNEKLFF	TGTGCCAGCAGCCCGACATCTACAACTAATGAAAAACTGTTTTTT
TRBV10-3	TRBD2	.	TRBJ2-2	CAISFLAGGNTGELFF	TGTGCCATCAGTTTTCTAGCGGGGGGGAACACCGGGGAGCTGTTTTTT
TRBV2	.	few	TRBJ2-4	CASSEEAASKNIQYF	TGTGCCAGCAGTGAGGAGGCAGCCTCCAAAAACATTCAGTACTTC
TRBV5-1	.	.	TRBJ2-3	CASSSGLRGPSTDTQYF	TGCGCCAGCAGCTCCGGCCTCAGGGGACCCAGCACAGATACGCAGTATTTT
TRBV11-3	TRBD1	.	TRBJ2-5	CASSLGQGNVETQYF	TGTGCCAGCAGTCTGGGACAGGGGAACGTAGAGACCCAGTACTTC
TRBV5-5	.	few	TRBJ1-4	CASSYRAGGQNEKLFF	TGTGCCAGCAGCTACCGGGCCGGCGGGCAAAATGAAAAACTGTTTTTT
TRBV5-1	.	.	TRBJ2-5	CASSLGQGQPKETQYF	TGCGCCAGCAGCTTGGGTCAAGGACAGCCAAAAGAGACCCAGTACTTC
TRBV4-3	.	.	TRBJ2-3	CASSQDPSSADTQYF	TGCGCCAGCAGCCAAGATCCTAGCAGCGCAGATACGCAGTATTTT
TRBV5-1	.	.	TRBJ2-1	CASSFGGTVYNEQFF	TGCGCCAGCAGCTTTGGGGGGACCGTGTACAATGAGCAGTTCTTC
TRBV2	.	.	TRBJ2-7	CASTHGISYEQYF	TGTGCCAGCACCCACGGGATTTCCTACGAGCAGTACTTC
TRBV9	TRBD2	few	TRBJ2-3	CASSVRTSGITDTQYF	TGTGCCAGCAGCGTTCGGACTAGCGGGATCACAGATACGCAGTATTTT
TRBV6-1	TRBD1	.	TRBJ1-1	CASSEATGALNTEAFF	TGTGCCAGCAGTGAAGCAACAGGGGCACTGAACACTGAAGCTTTCTTT
TRBV5-1	.	few	TRBJ1-3	CASSLVARAGSGNTIYF	TGCGCCAGCAGCTTGGTTGCCAGGGCTGGATCTGGAAACACCATATATTTT
TRBV9	.	.	TRBJ1-1	CASSFVQDTEAFF	TGTGCCAGCAGCTTCGTTCAGGACACTGAAGCTTTCTTT
TRBV5-4	TRBD1	.	TRBJ1-4	CASSLDQGASFEKLFF	TGTGCCAGCAGCTTGGACCAGGGGGCTTCTTTTGAAAAACTGTTTTTT